This TCR beta chain originates from a study of cytomegalovirus exposure and HLA in healthy donors (dated by TCRdb to about 2017). With regard to the full study: In an earlier analysis of 587 of the donors, around 300 Gb of sequence data and just under 120 million unique TCR beta sequences from 150 million to 200 million T cells were reported. An early release covering 500 to 750 HLA-typed donors comprised about 290 gigabases of sequencing data and roughly 86 million unique TCR sequences. Of the 350 to 400 genotyped donors, 65% to 90% fell in the genetic ancestry cluster associated with self-reported Caucasian donors. The aim of the study was to test whether cataloging public T cell receptors could identify signatures of past pathogen exposure. The T cell repertoires of under 750 subjects were profiled by immunosequencing and related to cytomegalovirus serostatus. Besides the first cohort of 666 subjects, a separate validation cohort made up of 120 different subjects was used. To predict cytomegalovirus infection status, the study brought together high-throughput TCR immunosequencing, statistical association of individual TCRs with disease status, and machine learning. To study patterns of TCR occurrence, a later analysis re-analyzed previously published TCR beta repertoires from 666 donors and added high-resolution HLA genotyping. Rather than using new phenotypic data, the later analysis identified candidate immune exposures from TCR beta sequences and from how often those sequences occurred across donors. In an earlier analysis of over 550 of the donors, high-throughput TCR beta sequencing was used to judge whether each TCR beta V gene segment behaved as functional or pseudogenic. Donor age, sex, ethnicity and CMV serostatus were compiled together with the repertoire data. A later genetic analysis took genome-wide SNP genotypes for about three fifths of the roughly 670 donors and used that subset as a discovery cohort. All discovery cohort repertoires had been generated on a single sequencing platform. HLA typing included class I and class II loci at four-digit resolution. Typing coverage varied by locus: roughly 620-630 donors for A, B, C, DRB1 and DQB1; approximately 500 for DQA1; some 610 for DPA1; approximately 450 for DPB1. A handful of DR-DQ haplotypes were treated as single units for association and clustering because of strong linkage in the cohort. On average, roughly 240,000 unique TCR beta nucleotide sequences were sequenced per donor among 398 genotyped donors of the cohort, with roughly 18% of those sequences being non-productive. The full study reports these points: According to the authors, the approach could potentially be generalized to other disease states and immunological phenotypes. In a later analysis, several top co-occurrence clusters were reported to appear linked to parvovirus B19, influenza, CMV and Epstein-Barr virus. In a later analysis, TCR association rates were found to vary across HLA loci, with the most associated TCRs seen for DRB1 alleles and the fewest for HLA-C alleles. Most TCR sequences were seen in very few donors, while some public TCRs were found in many individuals. The sequencing pipeline was judged likely to have produced a cluster of highly shared sequence variants as a technical artifact. In this cohort, only TCR beta chains were sequenced, and detectable features were limited by the absence of alpha or paired-chain data. Most CMV-associated TCR beta chains appeared to be HLA-restricted in a later analysis, and the HLA associations seemed to be driven largely by CMV exposure. Three of the identified cytomegalovirus-associated TCR beta chains were confirmed in vitro to be specific for cytomegalovirus antigens. Immune exposure information for the cohort was limited to CMV serostatus. Because the 87-base-pair reads could not distinguish some IMGT-functional V segments, including TRBV6-2 and TRBV6-3, those segments were excluded. Because HLA typing was missing for some donors at each locus, association tests included only the typed subset. A later analysis found that HLA-associated TCR beta chains were more clonally expanded and had lower generation probabilities than equally common non-associated chains. Because counts were too low, approximately 18 rarely observed V segments, including chromosome 9 orphons, were excluded from the earlier analysis of a few hundred of the donors. An association between a missense DCLRE1C variant and V-gene and J-gene trimming of TCR beta chains was found in a later genetic analysis and replicated in an independent cohort. A further reported finding was that TCR beta sequences accurately predicted the HLA-A and HLA-B alleles for most subjects in the first cohort. The study listed 150 to 200 TCR beta chains as associated with cytomegalovirus. Strong co-occurrence of HLA alleles, especially DR and DQ, made assigning TCR associations to individual alleles difficult. The classifier was reported to diagnose cytomegalovirus status with high specificity and sensitivity in both the original and validation cohorts. Linkage disequilibrium might explain the correlated functional status among segregating V segments, but an unknown experimental factor could not be excluded. Presence/absence analyses assumed roughly uniform sequencing depth across donors, an assumption that may not hold. At a false discovery rate of 0.05, a later analysis linked 15,000 to 20,000 TCR beta sequences to specific HLA alleles. According to a later genetic analysis, donors in an Asian-associated ancestry cluster had fewer N-insertions in productive TCRs than the approximately 630-donor mean. In an earlier analysis of 587 of the donors, most TCR beta V segments were observed in productive rearrangements about 90% or about 30% of the time, broadly matching IMGT annotations.

A remark on this clone: What this receptor recognizes is not known. The record has no base qualities; no much larger clone is one base away.

The library was generated by the immunoSEQ multiplex PCR assay. For the multiplex PCR, a mixture combining 60 forward primers for TCR Vbeta segments and 13 reverse primers for TCR Jbeta segments was used. The CDR3 region of rearranged TCR beta genes was amplified from genomic DNA by a multiplex PCR assay. Amplified TCR beta libraries were sequenced as 87-base-pair reads on the Illumina HiSeq System. Per the authors' processing: In a later analysis, approximately 74 million unique TCR beta chains were counted across the 500 to 850 repertoires, and roughly 10 million of these chains were shared by at least two donors. Raw reads were error-corrected and collapsed into unique sequences with a nearest-neighbor algorithm that merged closely related sequences to remove PCR and sequencing errors. To assign V, D and J gene segments, CDR3 sequences were aligned to IMGT reference sequences. For a sequence to be retained, at least a six-nucleotide match to both a V gene segment and a J gene segment was required. A rearrangement was called productive if the CDR3 had no stop codons and remained in frame with V and J, and every other rearrangement was called non-productive. CDR3 was defined according to IMGT convention as the region running from the second conserved V-encoded cysteine to the conserved J-encoded phenylalanine. In an earlier analysis of approximately 500 of the donors, sequences lacking an unambiguous match to a single V gene segment were excluded. In an earlier analysis of several hundred of the donors, a V segment was called functional when productive rearrangements were above 56.7%, and segregating when the standard deviation between donors exceeded 5%. To diagnose cytomegalovirus status from the catalog of TCR beta chain sequences, a statistical classification framework was built. In a later analysis, TCR nucleotide sequences were compared against IMGT/GENE-DB human TR gene sequences so that V and J genes could be assigned. A later analysis assigned CDR3 sequences and most-parsimonious VDJ recombination scenarios with the TCRdist pipeline. In a later analysis, every TCR beta chain was defined by the combination of its CDR3 amino acid sequence and its V-gene family, and reads without a unique V-gene family were dropped. In a later analysis, 550 to 650 highly shared, low-generation-probability nucleotide sequences were removed to address suspected cross-contamination and a sequencing artifact. A later analysis calculated a clonal expansion index for each public chain from normalized within-repertoire ranks of inferred template counts. A later analysis computed generation probabilities with a VDJ recombination model fitted to out-of-frame rearrangements, and checked the results against IGoR. A later analysis scored TCR-TCR, TCR-HLA and TCR-CMV co-occurrence with hypergeometric tests, applying a repertoire-size bias correction to TCR pairs. To estimate false discovery rates, a later analysis permuted the HLA or CMV assignments 20 times. In a later analysis, co-occurring TCRs were grouped using DBSCAN, and TCRdist sequence similarity was added for clustering within HLA-allele-positive subsets. Repertoires with fewer than 30,000 or more than 120,000 public chains were left out of co-occurrence clustering, as were roughly five repertoires with anomalous nucleotide sharing. TCRdb stores this immuneACCESS table with in-frame sequences only. Part of the clones is absent; in the studies checked, under half of the shortfall reflects unresolved V genes, and no reason is known for the rest. From that table come the V and J calls and clone size; the DNA was used to work out D and trimming. This sample lists 70,000 to 95,000 clones; 70% to 90% were detected once. Roughly 2% of the sample goes to the ten largest clones.

CDR1 SEHNR and CDR2 FQNEAQ were looked up in the germline V gene (reference sequence). The CDR3 measures 14 amino acids from cysteine to phenylalanine. Here the CDR3 DNA is all that survives: 42 bases in frame from base 1. Trimming costs V 1 base and J 4 bases, and their ends lie 10 bases apart. The cohort was made up of under 800 healthy bone marrow donors. Cohort members were all nominally healthy when sampled, although unrecorded immune exposures were likely present. The donor tested CMV seronegative, placing the donor among the 350 to 400 seronegative members of the cohort. Every donor gave a peripheral blood sample, and the peripheral blood mononuclear cells from that sample were used for TCR beta sequencing. The Qiagen DNeasy Blood Extraction Kit was used to extract genomic DNA from the blood cell samples.

Specimen: PBMCs. This sequence was found in a man between 18 and 35 years old in good health and CMV-seronegative. The sequence links TRBV7-9 to TRBJ1-2; perhaps TRBD1 is the D gene, with 5 bases matching. The nucleotide sequence is TGTGCCAGCAGCTTAGGGGGGGGAAGCTATGGCTACACCTTC. Translated, this is CASSLGGGSYGYTF.